These T cell receptor beta chains were read from a single sample in a study of T cells in Graves' hyperthyroidism and ophthalmopathy. A single record per CDR3 protein comes from TCRdb applying MiXCR to the multiplex PCR reads. The table records approximately 600,000 distinct CDR3 sequences, approximately 15% of them present only once. The specimen was blood. Receptors originate from a woman between 18 and 30 years old with Graves' ophthalmopathy. The CDR3 runs from the conserved cysteine through the conserved F or W. The order of the fields is CDR3 protein, J gene, clone size, V gene. Rows may omit the clone size; those that give it use once, few, many or a size class.

CDR3: CASIGPSANTQYF; J: TRBJ2-3; size: once; V: TRBV2
CDR3: CASIIEGADGYTF; J: TRBJ1-2; size: many; V: TRBV12-3/TRBV12-4
CDR3: CASSPSLGGPYTDTQYF; J: TRBJ2-3; size: many; V: TRBV28
CDR3: CASSPSSGDSHYEQYF; J: TRBJ2-7; size: few; V: TRBV27
CDR3: CASFEGTYNEQFF; J: TRBJ2-1; size: many; V: TRBV5-1
CDR3: CASSFGTGAENAEAFF; J: TRBJ1-1; size: -; V: TRBV7-3
CDR3: CSAKGRLNQPQHF; J: TRBJ1-5; size: -; V: TRBV20-1
CDR3: CASSYSGHREKLFF; J: TRBJ1-4; size: -; V: TRBV6-2/TRBV6-3
CDR3: CASSPDRGYYEQYF; J: TRBJ2-7; size: many; V: TRBV7-8
CDR3: CASSEGLDRGRKNEQYF; J: TRBJ2-7; size: -; V: TRBV6-1
CDR3: CASRRGTEETQYF; J: TRBJ2-5; size: -; V: TRBV11-2
CDR3: CASRGLAEPYEQYF; J: TRBJ2-7; size: -; V: TRBV6-1
CDR3: CASSVGDSYGYTF; J: TRBJ1-2; size: many; V: TRBV9
CDR3: CASSGGPAGLGPYNEQFF; J: TRBJ2-1; size: -; V: TRBV9
CDR3: CASSLGTGGGEQFF; J: TRBJ2-1; size: many; V: TRBV5-1
CDR3: CASSRVPARQARINYGYTF; J: TRBJ1-2; size: -; V: TRBV7-9
CDR3: CASSLQRDQPQHF; J: TRBJ1-5; size: many; V: TRBV7-2
CDR3: CASSVAGRTYEQYF; J: TRBJ2-7; size: many; V: TRBV28
CDR3: CASSLAGTSPYNEQFF; J: TRBJ2-1; size: many; V: TRBV7-3
CDR3: CSVDRSYNEQFF; J: TRBJ2-1; size: many; V: TRBV29-1
CDR3: CASSMRLAGDNEQFF; J: TRBJ2-1; size: few; V: TRBV19
CDR3: CSALRPGTYSNQPQHF; J: TRBJ1-5; size: many; V: TRBV20-1
CDR3: CASSPPGQSSYEQYF; J: TRBJ2-7; size: many; V: TRBV18
CDR3: CASRGLTGELFF; J: TRBJ2-2; size: -; V: TRBV19
CDR3: CASSLLPPSRFYRPSYYEQYF; J: TRBJ2-7; size: -; V: TRBV5-1
CDR3: CASSPPGLAGSAKNIQYF; J: TRBJ2-4; size: -; V: TRBV12-3/TRBV12-4
CDR3: CASMAGGGELFF; J: TRBJ2-2; size: many; V: TRBV2
CDR3: CASSTRAGTSGTRRTDTQYF; J: TRBJ2-3; size: few; V: TRBV9
CDR3: CASSLGPRLAGKYNEQFF; J: TRBJ2-1; size: few; V: TRBV11-3